The 3 T cell receptor beta chains reported below all come from one sample, sequenced in a study of cytomegalovirus exposure and HLA in healthy donors (dated by TCRdb to about 2017). Library generation was performed with the immunoSEQ multiplex PCR assay. A mixture of 60 forward primers for TCR Vbeta segments and 13 reverse primers for TCR Jbeta segments was used in the multiplex PCR. This is the immuneACCESS table as TCRdb keeps it, with only in-frame sequences that have V and J called. A part of the clones is gone; compared with another copy, unresolved V genes explain less than half, and the rest is unexplained. This sample's records show tens of thousands of clones. The biggest ten clones account for approximately 5.6% of the sample. Sequenced input: PBMCs. Receptors were obtained from a man aged 25 to 40 in good health and CMV-seropositive.

The chain uses TRBV14 and TRBJ2-1, with 9 bases identical to TRBD2. The V gene end was trimmed by 0 bases and the J gene end by 9 bases; junction bases not matched to a gene: 9. Germline assignment: CDR1 SGHDN and CDR2 FVKESK. The CDR3 is made up of 16 amino acids. The CDR3 DNA reads as TGTGCCAGCAGCCAAGATTCCGGCGGGAGGGCGGGTGAGCAGTTCTTC. Protein product: CASSQDSGGRAGEQFF. The variable domain in full, with the rest retrieved from reference TRBV14 and TRBJ2-1, is EAGVTQFPSHSVIEKGQTVTLRCDPISGHDNLYWYRRVMGKEIKFLLHFVKESKQDESGMPNNRFLAERTGGTYSTLKVQPAELEDSGVYFCASSQDSGGRAGEQFFGPGTRLTVL.

This chain uses TRBV7-6 with TRBJ2-6, with no clear D. CDR3 length: 17 residues. Germline V gives CDR1 SGHVS, CDR2 FNYEAQ. The V end was cut by 4 bases, the J end by 4 bases, with 17 bases between. Here the CDR3 reads CASSSGAHGSGANVLTF. For the CDR3, the DNA is TGTGCCAGCAGCTCAGGCGCGCACGGCTCGGGGGCCAACGTCCTGACTTTC.

This sequence joins TRBV6-6 and TRBJ2-1, with 8 bases that match TRBD1. Germline V gene sequence: CDR1 MNHNY, CDR2 SVGAGI (reference sequence). CDR3 length: 15 amino acids. V shed 5 bases and J 1 base; nucleotides not matched to a gene: 4. In DNA, the CDR3 is TGTGCCAGCAGTGACCAGGGGGCGTCCTACAATGAGCAGTTCTTC. This codes for CASSDQGASYNEQFF.